This TCR beta chain was found in a study of STAT5B mutations in CD4+ large granular lymphocyte leukemia. General study points: 8/27 top patient clones versus 2/35 control clones were TRBV06-family.

With V trimmed by 4 bases and J by 0 bases, 20 bases remained unmatched. Germline CDR1 reads MDHEN; CDR2 reads SYDVKM. This CDR3 is built from 20 residues. Sequenced by immunoSEQ multiplex PCR; TCRdb stores in-frame clones only, minus some. This table has about 30,000 clones, around 80% appearing once. For this clone: Antigen: not known.

This chain links TRBV28 with TRBJ2-7, with TRBD1 matching over 8 bases. The sequence derives from a human donor in good health. Sequenced sample: CD4+ T cells from blood buffy coats. CDR3 sequence (DNA): TGTGCCAGCAGTTCCATCATCCGGGACAGGATCACAGGGGCCTCCTACGAGCAGTACTTC. This sequence encodes CASSSIIRDRITGASYEQYF.